This TCR beta chain comes out of a study of CD8 T cells in ankylosing spondylitis. One entry per CDR3 protein, called by TCRdb with MiXCR from the 5' RACE reads. This sample has some 270,000 distinct CDR3 sequences, with 32% found just once. Trimming pared 0 bases from V and 0 bases from J, leaving 9 bases between. Germline V lookup: CDR1 MNHEY, CDR2 SVGAGI. The CDR3 is 15 residues long. This chain connects TRBV6-5 to TRBJ2-7; D is perhaps TRBD2 (5 bases). Sequenced material: blood, either unsorted or a sorted T cell fraction (not recorded which). This TCR was sampled from a male donor with ankylosing spondylitis or in good health (not recorded which). DNA of the CDR3: TGTGCCAGCAGTTACTCTGGAGGTCTCTCCTACGAGCAGTACTTC. Translation gives CASSYSGGLSYEQYF.